This T cell receptor (beta chain) was observed in a study of T cells in Graves' hyperthyroidism and ophthalmopathy. Findings and limits, study-wide: Most clonotypes expanded in thyroid above 0.001 were likewise present in blood.

CDR1 and CDR2 (germline): MNHEY, SVGAGI. Trimming cost V 6 bases and J 5 bases, with 10 bases left between them. This CDR3 region has 12 residues. This clonotype came up many times. Its antigen is currently unknown. Amplification targeted TCR beta CDR3 regions from RNA transcripts. First-round RT-PCR with HTBI primers amplified the TCR CDR3 region. TCRdb analysed the multiplex PCR reads with MiXCR anew, one entry per CDR3 protein. The table has hundreds of thousands of distinct CDR3 sequences, 38% seen once. Uncontrolled infections, other autoimmune diseases, pregnancy or lactation led to exclusion of patients. For the diagnoses, clinical symptoms, serum thyroxine and TRAb, thyroid ultrasound and orbital computed tomography were used.

Source material: blood. The chain links TRBV6-5 to TRBJ2-5, with D perhaps TRBD2 (6 bases). The receptor was isolated from a man aged 18 to 29 with Graves' hyperthyroidism. CDR3 amino acids: CASRAGGETQYF. The CDR3 nucleotides are TGTGCCAGCAGAGCGGGCGGGGAGACCCAGTACTTC.